One and the same sample provided the 18 T cell receptor beta chains below, sequenced in a study of OX40 agonist ivuxolimab in advanced cancers. Sequencing was performed with immunoSEQ multiplex PCR; in TCRdb, only in-frame clones are kept and a portion is missing. The sample lists approximately 70,000 clones; roughly 85% were seen once. Sample: CD4+ or CD8+ T cells sorted from blood, taken in a trial of the OX40 agonist ivuxolimab. Source of these receptors: an adult with an advanced solid tumor such as melanoma, head and neck, liver or kidney cancer.

The chain links TRBV23-1 to TRBJ1-3; 8 bases align to TRBD1. TRBV23-1 carries the ORF label, with uncertain function. V lost 4 bases to trimming and J lost 7 bases; unmatched junction nucleotides: 18. The CDR3 has 18 amino acids. The DNA for the CDR3 is TGCGCCAGCAGTCGCGCCGGACAGGGATTGACTTCGAAGAACACCATATATTTT. This gives the protein CASSRAGQGLTSKNTIYF.

This chain links TRBV4-2 with TRBJ2-5, with TRBD1 identical over 10 bases. V gave up 1 base and J gave up 4 bases; unmatched junction bases: 6. Germline CDR1 reads LGHNA; CDR2 reads YNFKEQ. This CDR3 region has 16 residues. The CDR3 loop reads CASSQVTGTGVETQYF. DNA of the CDR3: TGTGCCAGCAGCCAAGTCACCGGGACAGGGGTAGAGACCCAGTACTTC.

The sample holds one count of this clone. V is TRBV2 and J is TRBJ2-3; TRBD1 matches 7 bases. The ends lost 8 bases at V and 4 bases at J; junction bases unmatched: 3. There are 12 residues in the CDR3. CDR1 and CDR2 from the germline V gene are SNHLY and FYNNEI. The CDR3 protein is CASRQGSDTQYF. CDR3 DNA sequence: TGTGCCAGCCGACAGGGTTCAGATACGCAGTATTTT.

Concerning this clone itself: Other DNA sequences in the same sample also yield this CDR3. The genes are TRBV2 and TRBJ2-2; D call uncertain. The CDR3 sequence is 12 residues long. CDR1 is SNHLY and CDR2 is FYNNEI in the germline V gene. The germline V and J ends were trimmed by 4 bases and 5 bases, with 5 bases remaining between them. The CDR3 DNA is TGTGCCAGCAGTGTAGGGACCGGGGAGCTGTTTTTT. It yields the protein CASSVGTGELFF.

As DNA, the CDR3 is TGCAGCGTCAAGGGACTAGCCACAGATACGCAGTATTTT. Translating it yields CSVKGLATDTQYF. The V call is TRBV29-1, the J call TRBJ2-3, with 9 positions matching TRBD2. Germline V CDR1 and CDR2: SQVTM, ANQGSEA. Unmatched junction bases numbered 3, after V lost 6 bases and J lost 2 bases. The CDR3 runs to 13 residues.

For the CDR3, the DNA is TGTGCCAGCAGTGATAGGCAGGGGTATGAAAAACTGTTTTTT. Protein product: CASSDRQGYEKLFF. The V call is TRBV2, the J call TRBJ1-4, with D perhaps TRBD1 (6 bases). The length of the CDR3 is 14 residues. Germline CDR1 is SNHLY and CDR2 is FYNNEI. V lost 3 bases to trimming and J lost 6 bases, with 11 bases between them. Combining the CDR3 with reference TRBV2 and TRBJ1-4 gives the whole variable domain EPEVTQTPSHQVTQMGQEVILRCVPISNHLYFYWYRQILGQKVEFLVSFYNNEISEKSEIFDDQFSVERPDGSNFTLKIRSTKLEDSAMYFCASSDRQGYEKLFFGSGTQLSVL.

The chain combines TRBV28 with TRBJ1-4; TRBD1 agrees at 7 bases. Germline CDR1 is MDHEN and CDR2 is SYDVKM. This CDR3 has 14 amino acids. Germline trimming cut 8 bases from V and 5 bases from J; bases unmatched to any gene: 8. CDR3 sequence (DNA): TGTGCCAGCCTCCCGGGACAGAGAAATGAAAAACTGTTTTTT. Its protein product is CASLPGQRNEKLFF.

The chain joins TRBV18 to TRBJ1-4; the D gene is possibly TRBD1 (5 bases). The CDR3 consists of 15 residues. The V gene lost 3 bases and the J gene lost 4 bases, with 12 bases spanning the gap. Germline assignment: CDR1 KGHSH and CDR2 LQKENI. The CDR3 here is CASSPQRGLNEKLFF. DNA of the CDR3: TGTGCCAGCTCACCTCAGCGGGGCCTTAATGAAAAACTGTTTTTT.

The genes are TRBV6-1 and TRBJ2-7; D is unresolved. The germline V and J ends were trimmed by 2 bases and 5 bases, with 4 bases remaining between them. This CDR3 region has 11 residues. The germline V gene encodes CDR1 MNHNS and CDR2 SASEGT. CDR3 sequence (DNA): TGTGCCAGCAGTGAAATCCACGAGCAGTACTTC. Its protein product is CASSEIHEQYF.

The chain couples TRBV6-5 to TRBJ2-7; TRBD2 agrees at 7 bases. The CDR3 covers 14 residues. Germline V gives CDR1 MNHEY, CDR2 SVGAGI. V gave up 8 bases and J gave up 7 bases; unmatched junction bases: 14. CDR3 bases: TGTGCCAGCGAAAAAGCGGGACCCTCGAGGGAGCAGTACTTC. It is translated as CASEKAGPSREQYF.

This clone was seen a few times. The chain carries TRBV28 and TRBJ1-5; D remains unclear. Germline assignment: CDR1 MDHEN and CDR2 SYDVKM. Trimming took 3 bases from V and 5 from J, leaving 8 bases between them. CDR3 length equals 13 residues. This chain's CDR3 is CASSFYLHQPQHF. Here the CDR3 DNA reads TGTGCCAGCAGTTTCTATCTTCATCAGCCCCAGCATTTT. Full variable domain (missing parts from reference TRBV28 and TRBJ1-5): DVKVTQSSRYLVKRTGEKVFLECVQDMDHENMFWYRQDPGLGLRLIYFSYDVKMKEKGDIPEGYSVSREKKERFSLILESASTNQTSMYLCASSFYLHQPQHFGDGTRLSIL.

The J gene is TRBJ2-1, the V gene TRBV29-1; 9 bases align to TRBD2. Trimming removed 1 base from V and 9 bases from J; junction bases left unmatched: 7. Germline V gene data show CDR1 as SQVTM and CDR2 as ANQGSEA. This CDR3 has 14 residues. CDR3 protein: CSVEGTSVLGEQFF. The CDR3 coding sequence is TGCAGCGTTGAAGGGACTAGCGTTTTGGGTGAGCAGTTCTTC.

This sequence joins TRBV19 and TRBJ2-1; 10 bases are shared with TRBD2. CDR3 size: 17 residues. Trimming took 3 bases from V and 6 from J; bases not matched to a gene: 11. Looked up from germline, CDR1 is LNHDA and CDR2 is SQIVND (reference sequence). The CDR3 region has the DNA TGTGCCAGTAGTATGGGGACACTAGCGGGACCCACCAATGAGCAGTTCTTC. It yields the protein CASSMGTLAGPTNEQFF.

This clone showed up just once. This chain uses TRBV9 with TRBJ2-7; 7 bases are a match to TRBD2. Losses at the gene ends were 3 bases for V and 3 bases for J; bases not matched to a gene: 6. This CDR3 spans 14 amino acids. Germline values: CDR1 SGDLS, CDR2 YYNGEE. CDR3 sequence (DNA): TGTGCCAGCAGCGCGGGACTACTAGGCTACGAGCAGTACTTC. This sequence encodes CASSAGLLGYEQYF.

The V gene is TRBV7-2, the J gene TRBJ1-5; 8 nucleotides align to TRBD1. Looked up from germline, CDR1 is SGHTA and CDR2 is FQGNSA. CDR3 length equals 13 residues. With V trimmed by 5 bases and J by 4 bases, 1 base remained unmatched. CDR3 bases: TGTGCCAGCAGCCGGACAGGGAATCAGCCCCAGCATTTT. Its protein is CASSRTGNQPQHF.

The J gene is TRBJ2-3, the V gene TRBV5-4; 9 nucleotides match TRBD2. CDR1 and CDR2 from the germline V gene are SGHNT and YYREEE (reference sequence). There are 15 residues in the CDR3. The ends lost 4 bases at V and 6 bases at J; junction bases unmatched: 9. The CDR3 DNA follows: TGTGCCAGCAGCCATAGCGGGGGAAGGGTCGATACGCAGTATTTT. Amino acids: CASSHSGGRVDTQYF.

The V and J genes are TRBV6-5 and TRBJ2-2; 11 bases fit TRBD1. J was trimmed by 4 bases and V by 5 bases; bases with no gene match: 3. Germline V gene lookup returns CDR1 MNHEY and CDR2 SVGAGI. The CDR3 spans 15 residues. The CDR3 bases are TGTGCCAGCAGTCCCGGGACAGGGGGCACCGGGGAGCTGTTTTTT. It is translated as CASSPGTGGTGELFF.

The rearrangement uses TRBV7-2 and TRBJ2-5; no definite D call. The CDR3 runs to 13 residues. Looked up from germline, CDR1 is SGHTA and CDR2 is FQGNSA. Deletions cut 2 bases from V and 5 bases from J, with 9 bases between. The CDR3 region is CASSLRLVETQYF. In nucleotides, the CDR3 is TGTGCCAGCAGCTTAAGGCTCGTGGAGACCCAGTACTTC.